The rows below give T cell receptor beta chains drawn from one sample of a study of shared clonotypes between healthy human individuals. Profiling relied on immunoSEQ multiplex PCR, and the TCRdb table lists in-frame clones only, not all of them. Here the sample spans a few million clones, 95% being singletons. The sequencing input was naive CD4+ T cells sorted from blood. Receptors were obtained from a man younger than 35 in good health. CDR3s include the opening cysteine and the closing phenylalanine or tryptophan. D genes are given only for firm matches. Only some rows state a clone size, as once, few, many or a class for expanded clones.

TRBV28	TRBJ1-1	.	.	TGTGCCAGCAGTTTAACGGTGGAGGTCACTGAAGCTTTCTTT	CASSLTVEVTEAFF
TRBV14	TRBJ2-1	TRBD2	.	TGTGCCAGCAGCCCGAGACTAGCACCCTACAATGAGCAGTTCTTC	CASSPRLAPYNEQFF
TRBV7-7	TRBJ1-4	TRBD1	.	TGTGCTAGCAGCTTAGCGGGGGACAGGGAGAATGAAAAACTGTTTTTT	CASSLAGDRENEKLFF
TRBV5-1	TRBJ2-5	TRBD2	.	TGCGCCAGCAGCCTCGGGACTAGCGGGGGGGCCTGGGTAGAGACCCAGTACTTC	CASSLGTSGGAWVETQYF
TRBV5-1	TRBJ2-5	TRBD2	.	TGCGCCAGCAGCTTGGAGGGAGGGAGGGAGACCCAGTACTTC	CASSLEGGRETQYF
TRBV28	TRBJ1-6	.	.	TGTGCCAGCAGCACACGGAAACAGCAGGGTGCACCCCTCCACTTT	CASSTRKQQGAPLHF
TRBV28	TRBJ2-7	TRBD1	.	TGTGCCAGCAGTTTCTCTGGACAGGTCTACGAGCAGTACTTC	CASSFSGQVYEQYF
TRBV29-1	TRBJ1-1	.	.	TGCAGCGTTGTTGGACAGATGAACACTGAAGCTTTCTTT	CSVVGQMNTEAFF
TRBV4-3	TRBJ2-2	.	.	TGCGCCAGCAGCCCGCAGGACAGAAACACCGGGGAGCTGTTTTTT	CASSPQDRNTGELFF
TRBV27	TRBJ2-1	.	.	TGTGCCAGCAGTTTAAGGACAGACTACAATGAGCAGTTCTTC	CASSLRTDYNEQFF
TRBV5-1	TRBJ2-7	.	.	TGCGCCAGCAGCTTGGGCGGAGCGACCGGCGAGCAGTACTTC	CASSLGGATGEQYF
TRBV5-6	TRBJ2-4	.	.	TGTGCCAGCAGCCCCGGACTCGGGGAAAACATTCAGTACTTC	CASSPGLGENIQYF
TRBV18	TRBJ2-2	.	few	TGTGCCAGCTCACCTGGGGTCGGGGAGCTGTTTTTT	CASSPGVGELFF
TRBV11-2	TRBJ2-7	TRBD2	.	TGTGCCAGCAGCACGGGACTAGCCTACGAGCAGTACTTC	CASSTGLAYEQYF
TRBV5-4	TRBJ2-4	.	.	TGTGCCAGCAGCTTTGGGGGGGCCGTTGCCAAAAACATTCAGTACTTC	CASSFGGAVAKNIQYF
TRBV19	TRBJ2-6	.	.	TGTGCCAGTAGTCCGAGGTCCCCTGGGGCCAACGTCCTGACTTTC	CASSPRSPGANVLTF
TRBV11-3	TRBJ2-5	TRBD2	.	TGTGCCAGCAGCCAGACTAGCGGGGGGTCCCAAGAGACCCAGTACTTC	CASSQTSGGSQETQYF
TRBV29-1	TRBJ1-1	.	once	TGCAGCGTTGGAGATCCCGGATCTGAAGCTTTCTTT	CSVGDPGSEAFF
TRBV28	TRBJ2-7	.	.	TGTGCCAGCAGTTTTGCGGGGAACTCCTACGAGCAGTACTTC	CASSFAGNSYEQYF
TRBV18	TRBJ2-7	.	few	TGTGCCAGCTCACCAGGAGGGTTCACCTACGAGCAGTACTTC	CASSPGGFTYEQYF
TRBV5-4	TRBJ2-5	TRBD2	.	TGTGCCAGCAGCCGGACTAGCGGGAGGGATGAGACCCAGTACTTC	CASSRTSGRDETQYF
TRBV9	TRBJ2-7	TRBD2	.	TGTGCCAGCAGCGTAGGGCTAGCGGGTGCCTACGAGCAGTACTTC	CASSVGLAGAYEQYF
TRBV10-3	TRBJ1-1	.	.	TGTGCCATCAGTTCGCCAAGCAGGACTGAAGCTTTCTTT	CAISSPSRTEAFF
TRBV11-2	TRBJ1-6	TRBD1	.	TGTGCCAGCAGCTTAACAGCAGGGGGCGCTGGGTCACCCCTCCACTTT	CASSLTAGGAGSPLHF
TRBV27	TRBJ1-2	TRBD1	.	TGTGCCAGCAGCCCTCCCAATGACAGGGGCTATGGCTACACCTTC	CASSPPNDRGYGYTF
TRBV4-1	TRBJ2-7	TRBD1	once	TGCGCCAGCAGCCCCACCCCGGGACAGGGAATCTACGAGCAGTACTTC	CASSPTPGQGIYEQYF
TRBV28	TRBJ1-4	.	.	TGTGCCAGCAGTACCCAGGGATCCTTGCGCGAAAAACTGTTTTTT	CASSTQGSLREKLFF
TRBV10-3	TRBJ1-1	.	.	TGTGCCATCAAAGTGGGGTCTGAGAACACTGAAGCTTTCTTT	CAIKVGSENTEAFF
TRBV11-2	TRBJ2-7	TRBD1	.	TGTGCCAGCAGCTTAGGGACCGGACAGGGGGGGAACTACGAGCAGTACTTC	CASSLGTGQGGNYEQYF
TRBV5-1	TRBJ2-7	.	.	TGCGCCAGCAGAGGTTTGTGGGAGCAGTACTTC	CASRGLWEQYF
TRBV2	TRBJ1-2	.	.	TGTGCCAGCAGTAACACAGTGGGCTCTAACTATGGCTACACCTTC	CASSNTVGSNYGYTF
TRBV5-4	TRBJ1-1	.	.	TGTGCCAGCAGCTTGGATGGGGGTAGGGGGACTGAAGCTTTCTTT	CASSLDGGRGTEAFF
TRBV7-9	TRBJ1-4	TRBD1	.	TGTGCCAGCAGCTACAGGACAGGGGGCTTTGAAAAACTGTTTTTT	CASSYRTGGFEKLFF
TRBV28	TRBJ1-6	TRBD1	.	TGTGCCAGCAGTCCGACAGGGAAGGGCAATTCACCCCTCCACTTT	CASSPTGKGNSPLHF
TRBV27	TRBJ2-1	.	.	TGTGCCAGCAGTCCCCCTCTGGACAATGAGCAGTTCTTC	CASSPPLDNEQFF
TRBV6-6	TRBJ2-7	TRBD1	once	TGTGCCAGCGGTGACAGGGGAAGATACGAGCAGTACTTC	CASGDRGRYEQYF
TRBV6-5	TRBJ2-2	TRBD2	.	TGTGCCAGCGTCCCGGGGGGGGCGAAAACCGGGGAGCTGTTTTTT	CASVPGGAKTGELFF
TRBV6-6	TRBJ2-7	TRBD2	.	TGTGCCAGCAGCTTGGGTTGGGGAGGGGAGTACTTC	CASSLGWGGEYF
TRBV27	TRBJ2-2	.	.	TGTGCCAGCAGTTCGGTGGGGAAGGGATTCATACCCACCGGGGAGCTGTTTTTT	CASSSVGKGFIPTGELFF
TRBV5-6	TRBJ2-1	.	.	TGTGCCAGCAGCTTGGGACAAGGCTACAATGAGCAGTTCTTC	CASSLGQGYNEQFF